A single sample is the source of the 32 T cell receptor beta chains below, sequenced in a study of cytomegalovirus exposure and HLA in healthy donors. Use of 60 Vbeta and 13 Jbeta primers characterized the PCR. The assay was immunoSEQ multiplex PCR, and TCRdb's table has in-frame clones only and misses some. Here the sample spans 150,000 to 200,000 clones, about 72% being singletons. The sample was PBMCs. These TCRs come from a man under 40 in good health and CMV-seropositive.

This chain uses TRBV10-3 with TRBJ1-2, with 7 bases identical to TRBD1. This CDR3 is 13 amino acids long. Germline CDR1 is ENHRY and CDR2 is SYGVKD. V dropped 11 bases and J dropped 3; count of bases not matched to a gene: 9. The CDR3 region is CAVGSGTDYGYTF. The CDR3 DNA reads as TGTGCCGTCGGATCCGGGACAGACTATGGCTACACCTTC.

The chain couples TRBV18 to TRBJ1-2; D gene ambiguous. CDR3 size: 12 residues. From germline, CDR1 is KGHSH and CDR2 LQKENI. Trimming left V 6 bases short and J 4 bases short, with 9 bases between. CDR3 region: CASSLDSYGYTF. The CDR3 nucleotides read TGTGCCAGCTCCCTCGACTCCTATGGCTACACCTTC.

The chain uses TRBV5-1 and TRBJ2-3; D might be TRBD1 (5 bases). V was pared by 0 bases and J by 5 bases, with 10 bases between. The CDR3 totals 14 residues. Germline V gene lookup returns CDR1 SGHRS and CDR2 YFSETQ. The CDR3 loop is CASSLAGKQDTQYF. Written as DNA, the CDR3 is TGCGCCAGCAGCTTGGCAGGGAAACAAGATACGCAGTATTTT.

The rearrangement uses TRBV2 and TRBJ1-5; 7 nucleotides match TRBD1. Germline V CDR1 and CDR2: SNHLY, FYNNEI. V shed 6 bases and J 3 bases; nucleotides not matched to a gene: 5. CDR3 length: 14 amino acids. CDR3 region: CASRTGAPNQPQHF. The CDR3 coding sequence is TGTGCCAGCAGAACAGGGGCCCCCAATCAGCCCCAGCATTTT.

The J gene is TRBJ2-7, the V gene TRBV23-1; 7 nucleotides align to TRBD1. TRBV23-1 is reported as an ORF; its role is uncertain. The CDR3 consists of 15 residues. J gave up 0 bases and V 5 bases, and 7 bases lay outside the gene matches. DNA for the CDR3: TGCGCCAGCAGTTCACTACAGGGGCCCTCCTACGAGCAGTACTTC. It codes for CASSSLQGPSYEQYF.

This rearrangement joins TRBV9 to TRBJ2-3, with D possibly TRBD1 on 6 matching bases. The CDR3 is 16 residues long. V was shortened by 0 bases and J by 6 bases, with 17 bases between the two germline ends. Per germline, CDR1 SGDLS and CDR2 YYNGEE. The CDR3 spells CASSVAARTEGDTQYF. The CDR3 DNA follows: TGTGCCAGCAGCGTAGCCGCGAGGACAGAGGGCGATACGCAGTATTTT.

The chain is built from TRBV5-1 and TRBJ2-3, with 12 positions matching TRBD2. The germline V gene encodes CDR1 SGHRS and CDR2 YFSETQ. V lost 2 bases and J lost 5; bases outside the gene matches: 6. The CDR3 length is 16 residues. The CDR3 protein is CASSFLAGGPGDTQYF. The CDR3, as DNA: TGCGCCAGCAGCTTCCTAGCGGGGGGGCCGGGAGATACGCAGTATTTT.

The genes are TRBV9 and TRBJ2-2, with 8 bases lining up with TRBD2. The CDR3 spans 15 residues. The trim removed 2 bases at V and 4 bases at J, leaving 4 bases unmatched. Per the germline V gene, CDR1 is SGDLS and CDR2 is YYNGEE. CDR3 nucleotide sequence: TGTGCCAGCAGCGTCCGAGCGGGGGTCACCGGGGAGCTGTTTTTT. This gives the protein CASSVRAGVTGELFF.

This clone was observed a few times. The chain links TRBV6-1 to TRBJ2-5; 14 bases align to TRBD2. From germline, CDR1 is MNHNS and CDR2 SASEGT. The CDR3 covers 15 residues. J gave up 5 bases and V 6 bases, and 5 bases lay outside the gene matches. For the CDR3, the DNA is TGTGCCAGCAGAGGGACTAGCGGGGGTTGGGAGACCCAGTACTTC. This gives the protein CASRGTSGGWETQYF.

The chain links TRBV7-2 to TRBJ2-7; 9 bases fit TRBD1. The CDR3 is 14 amino acids. J lost 3 bases, V lost 6 bases, and 6 bases had no gene match. In germline, CDR1 is SGHTA, CDR2 FQGNSA. CDR3 in DNA: TGTGCCAGCAGTTCCACAGGGGGCTTCTACGAGCAGTACTTC. Protein: CASSSTGGFYEQYF.

This clone was observed a single time. The V call is TRBV2, the J call TRBJ1-5, with 9 bases lining up with TRBD1. Germline CDR1 and CDR2: SNHLY and FYNNEI. The trim removed 2 bases at V and 6 bases at J, leaving 5 bases unmatched. This CDR3 is 15 amino acids long. CDR3 amino acids: CASSEWDRVGQPQHF. The CDR3 DNA follows: TGTGCCAGCAGTGAATGGGACAGGGTAGGTCAGCCCCAGCATTTT.

This clone appeared a few times. This sequence joins TRBV2 and TRBJ2-1; no clear D gene. The ends were cut back, 7 bases at V and 10 bases at J, with 11 bases in the middle. This CDR3 has 11 amino acids. The germline V gene has CDR1 SNHLY and CDR2 FYNNEI. As DNA, the CDR3 is TGTGCCAGCAAGATGGAGAGCGAGCAGTTCTTC. This codes for CASKMESEQFF.

This clone appeared a single time. This chain uses TRBV7-6 with TRBJ1-5, with no clear D. The V and J ends lost 5 bases and 0 bases respectively, with 11 bases between them. CDR1 is SGHVS, CDR2 FNYEAQ, per germline. This CDR3 has 15 amino acids. As DNA, the CDR3 is TGTGCCAGCAGCGTTAACAGTAATAGCAATCAGCCCCAGCATTTT. Translating it yields CASSVNSNSNQPQHF.

This sequence joins TRBV4-3 and TRBJ1-4; no clear D gene. The CDR3 covers 13 residues. V shed 0 bases and J shed 8 bases, with 7 bases lying between them. Germline values: CDR1 LGHNA, CDR2 YSLEER. The DNA for the CDR3 is TGCGCCAGCAGCCAAGATGGCGGGGAAAAACTGTTTTTT. Translation gives CASSQDGGEKLFF.

The chain joins TRBV7-9 to TRBJ1-2; D is possibly TRBD1 (6 bases). V was clipped by 4 bases and J by 1 base, with 10 bases between them. Germline V CDR1 and CDR2: SEHNR, FQNEAQ (reference sequence). The CDR3 runs 14 residues. Here the CDR3 reads CASSSRQVNYGYTF. CDR3 DNA: TGTGCCAGCAGCTCAAGACAGGTTAACTATGGCTACACCTTC.

V is TRBV6-1 and J is TRBJ1-2; 9 positions agree with TRBD1. The CDR3 consists of 14 residues. The V gene end was trimmed by 7 bases and the J gene end by 2 bases; junction bases not matched to a gene: 5. CDR1 MNHNS and CDR2 SASEGT come from the germline V gene. The CDR3: CASTRQGGNYGYTF. The CDR3 nucleotides are TGTGCCAGCACCCGACAGGGGGGAAACTATGGCTACACCTTC.

This chain links TRBV27 with TRBJ1-5; TRBD1 agrees at 8 bases. V was clipped by 6 bases and J by 8 bases; unmatched bases: 12. CDR1 is MNHEY, CDR2 SMNVEV, per germline (reference sequence). This CDR3 region has 15 residues. The chain's CDR3 is CASSSIGQGEEPQHF. As DNA, the CDR3 is TGTGCCAGCAGCTCAATCGGACAGGGCGAGGAGCCCCAGCATTTT.

This clone has just a few counts. The V and J genes are TRBV6-5 and TRBJ1-2; 12 bases fit TRBD1. The CDR3 contains 15 residues. The trim removed 0 bases at V and 7 bases at J, leaving 3 bases unmatched. CDR1 MNHEY and CDR2 SVGAGI come from the germline V gene. This CDR3 is CASSYSGTGGAGYTF. The CDR3 DNA reads TGTGCCAGCAGTTACTCTGGGACAGGGGGCGCTGGCTACACCTTC.

V usage is TRBV5-3 and J usage is TRBJ2-5; 7 nucleotides match TRBD1. TRBV5-3 is an ORF for which the function is uncertain. The CDR3 consists of 15 residues. The junction had 6 bases not matched to a gene; V was cut back by 0 bases and J by 4 bases. CDR3 coding DNA: TGTGCCAGAAGCTTGGGACCACAGGGGCGAGAGACCCAGTACTTC. Protein: CARSLGPQGRETQYF.

The chain is built from TRBV27 and TRBJ2-7; TRBD2 matches at 13 bases. CDR1 MNHEY and CDR2 SMNVEV come from the germline V gene (reference sequence). V lost 4 bases, J lost 2 bases, and 5 bases stayed unmatched. The CDR3 is 16 amino acids. The CDR3 loop reads CASSSRTSGGTYEQYF. The CDR3 DNA follows: TGTGCCAGCAGTTCCCGGACTAGCGGGGGTACCTACGAGCAGTACTTC.

V gene TRBV5-1 combines with J gene TRBJ2-4; 7 bases line up with TRBD1. Germline V gives CDR1 SGHRS, CDR2 YFSETQ. V lost 4 bases to trimming and J lost 0 bases; unmatched junction nucleotides: 4. This CDR3 region has 15 residues. The CDR3 is CASSLDRLAKNIQYF. For the CDR3, the DNA is TGCGCCAGCAGCCTGGACAGGTTAGCCAAAAACATTCAGTACTTC.

The sample holds a few counts of this clone. The chain couples TRBV18 to TRBJ1-1; D gene ambiguous. There are 13 residues in the CDR3. Between the trimmed V and J ends, which lost 3 bases and 3 bases, there was a span of 8 bases. Germline V gives CDR1 KGHSH, CDR2 LQKENI. DNA of the CDR3: TGTGCCAGCTCACCCGCCGGGGACACTGAAGCTTTCTTT. Protein sequence: CASSPAGDTEAFF.

The CDR3 region has the DNA TGTGCCAGCAGCTTGCCAGGGGGGAACACAGATACGCAGTATTTT. It encodes CASSLPGGNTDTQYF. The rearrangement uses TRBV5-4 and TRBJ2-3; a weak D match, TRBD1 (7 bases). The V gene's germline CDR1 is SGHNT and CDR2 YYREEE (reference sequence). This CDR3 spans 15 amino acids. The V gene lost 1 base and the J gene lost 2 bases, with 11 bases spanning the gap.

This clone was detected only once. The genes are TRBV5-1 and TRBJ2-7, with 8 bases fitting TRBD2. The trim removed 4 bases at V and 8 bases at J, leaving 8 bases unmatched. This CDR3 comprises 13 residues. Germline V gene sequence: CDR1 SGHRS, CDR2 YFSETQ. Here the CDR3 reads CASSPGGLEKQYF. DNA of the CDR3: TGCGCCAGCAGCCCGGGGGGGCTGGAGAAGCAGTACTTC.

This chain links TRBV21-1 with TRBJ1-5; the D call TRBD1 from the table was never checked on the DNA. TRBV21-1 is a pseudogene segment. This CDR3 spans 16 amino acids. The CDR3 region is CASSIQDRGRHQPQHF. The CDR3 nucleotides read TGTGCCAGCAGCATCCAGGACAGGGGGAGGCATCAGCCCCAGCATTTT.

The rearrangement uses TRBV6-5 and TRBJ2-1; D is uncertain. The CDR3 is 15 amino acids. Per the germline V gene, CDR1 is MNHEY and CDR2 is SVGAGI. Trimming removed 5 bases at V and 6 bases at J, with 17 bases between. The CDR3: CASSLYGSRLNEQFF. CDR3 bases: TGTGCCAGCAGTCTATATGGCTCTAGGCTCAATGAGCAGTTCTTC.

The V call is TRBV4-1, the J call TRBJ2-7, with 7 bases fitting TRBD1. V dropped 2 bases and J dropped 3; count of bases not matched to a gene: 10. Per the germline V gene, CDR1 is MGHRA and CDR2 is YSYEKL. The CDR3 contains 16 residues. CDR3 region: CASSQPLRDSRYEQYF. The CDR3 coding sequence is TGCGCCAGCAGCCAACCGCTCCGGGACAGCCGCTACGAGCAGTACTTC.

This chain connects TRBV7-6 to TRBJ2-7, with a weak D call TRBD1 (5 bases). Trimming stripped 4 bases from V and 2 bases from J, with 21 bases between. The CDR3 runs 17 residues. CDR1 SGHVS and CDR2 FNYEAQ come from the germline V gene. The CDR3 sequence is CASSSAYRGAKPYEQYF. The CDR3 bases are TGTGCCAGCAGCTCCGCTTATAGGGGCGCAAAACCCTACGAGCAGTACTTC.

The chain combines TRBV5-1 with TRBJ2-7; TRBD1 matches at 7 bases. From germline, CDR1 is SGHRS and CDR2 YFSETQ. The CDR3 covers 13 residues. Trimming cost V 8 bases and J 0 bases; bases outside gene matches: 5. In DNA, the CDR3 is TGCGCCAGTACCGGGACAGACTCCTACGAGCAGTACTTC. Its translation is CASTGTDSYEQYF.

V gene TRBV30 combines with J gene TRBJ2-6; D is undetermined. This CDR3 comprises 14 residues. Trimming stripped 7 bases from V and 1 base from J, with 11 bases between. Germline V gene sequence: CDR1 GTSNPN, CDR2 SVGIG (reference sequence). The CDR3 reads CASPGVSGANVLTF. CDR3 in DNA: TGTGCCTCCCCAGGCGTGTCTGGGGCCAACGTCCTGACTTTC.

This clone was picked up one time. The V call is TRBV6-5, the J call TRBJ1-3, with D maybe TRBD1 (5 bases). Trimming stripped 0 bases from V and 0 bases from J, with 6 bases between. This CDR3 is built from 15 residues. Germline assignment: CDR1 MNHEY and CDR2 SVGAGI. This CDR3 is CASSYSTASGNTIYF. CDR3 DNA: TGTGCCAGCAGTTACTCGACAGCCTCTGGAAACACCATATATTTT.

The gene calls are TRBV2 and TRBJ2-7; D gene ambiguous. The CDR3 contains 13 residues. With 4 bases removed from V and 3 bases from J, the gap between germline ends came to 10 bases. The germline CDR1 and CDR2 sequences are SNHLY and FYNNEI. The CDR3 nucleotides read TGTGCCAGCAGTGTTAAAGCTCACTACGAGCAGTACTTC. It specifies CASSVKAHYEQYF.